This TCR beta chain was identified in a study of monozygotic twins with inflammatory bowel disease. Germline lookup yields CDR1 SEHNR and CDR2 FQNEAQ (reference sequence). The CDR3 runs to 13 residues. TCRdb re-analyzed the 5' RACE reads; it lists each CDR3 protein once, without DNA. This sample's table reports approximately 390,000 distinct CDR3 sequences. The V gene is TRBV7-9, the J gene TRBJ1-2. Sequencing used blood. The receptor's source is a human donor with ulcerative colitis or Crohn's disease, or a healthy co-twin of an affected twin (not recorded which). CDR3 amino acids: CASSKDSNYGYAF.